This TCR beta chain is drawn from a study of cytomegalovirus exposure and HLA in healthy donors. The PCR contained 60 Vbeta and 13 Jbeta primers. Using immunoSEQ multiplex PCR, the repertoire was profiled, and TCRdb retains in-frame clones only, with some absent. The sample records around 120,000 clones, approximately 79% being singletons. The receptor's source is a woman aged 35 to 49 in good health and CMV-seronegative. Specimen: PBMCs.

This CDR3 reads CASSSRDWEPQHF. CDR3 sequence (DNA): TGTGCCAGTAGTTCCCGGGATTGGGAGCCCCAGCATTTT. V and J are TRBV19 and TRBJ1-5; D gene unclear. V was pared by 5 bases and J by 8 bases, with 13 bases between. Germline loops: CDR1 LNHDA, CDR2 SQIVND (reference sequence). The CDR3 runs 13 residues.